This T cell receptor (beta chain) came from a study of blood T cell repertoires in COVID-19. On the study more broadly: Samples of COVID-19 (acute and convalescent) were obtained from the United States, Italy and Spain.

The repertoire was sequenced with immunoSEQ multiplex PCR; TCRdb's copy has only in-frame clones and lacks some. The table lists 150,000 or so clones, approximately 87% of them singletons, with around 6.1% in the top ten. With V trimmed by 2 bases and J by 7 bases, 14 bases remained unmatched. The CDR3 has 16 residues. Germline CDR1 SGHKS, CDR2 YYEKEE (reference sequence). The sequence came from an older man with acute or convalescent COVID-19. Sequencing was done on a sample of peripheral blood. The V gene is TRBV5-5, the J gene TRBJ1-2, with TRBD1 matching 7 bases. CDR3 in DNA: TGTGCCAGCAGCTTCCCTCCGGGAGGGGGCCAGGGTGGCTACACCTTC. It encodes CASSFPPGGGQGGYTF. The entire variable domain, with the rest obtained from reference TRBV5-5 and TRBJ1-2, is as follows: DAGVTQSPTHLIKTRGQQVTLRCSPISGHKSVSWYQQVLGQGPQFIFQYYEKEERGRGNFPDRFSARQFPNYSSELNVNALLLGDSALYLCASSFPPGGGQGGYTFGSGTRLTVV.